A selection of T cell receptor beta chains follows, all from one sample in a study of shared clonotypes between healthy human individuals. Here immunoSEQ multiplex PCR was the method, and the copy in TCRdb shows in-frame clones only, minus some. Of about half a million clones in the sample, roughly 80% were seen once. Material for sequencing was PBMCs. The receptor set was obtained from a woman aged 40 to 50 in good health. Some clones in this sample may be carry-over from other donors' samples. The CDR3 runs from the conserved cysteine through the conserved F or W. The order of the fields is V gene, CDR3 protein.

>TRBV19
CASTESSGTIYEQYF
>TRBV10-2
CASGGIWGNSYEQYF
>TRBV9
CASSVDAGRNIQYF
>TRBV21-1
CASSNPGHSNTEAFF
>TRBV2
CASGGVSNEKLFF
>TRBV7-6
CASSPKSVPAQASYEQYF
>TRBV29-1
CSVEWGNEQFF
>TRBV5-4
CASSGTGLAGNEQYF
>TRBV2
CASSPRTSGSSLETQYF
>TRBV15
CATSRGLATDTQYF
>TRBV19
CASSMGLAAGELFF
>TRBV28
CASKTSSSYNEQFF
>TRBV7-9
CASNTGGRETQYF
>TRBV9
CASSASTRAGEQYF
>TRBV5-4
CASSLLQGTETQYF
>TRBV27
CASSWGETQYF
>TRBV5-4
CASSQRQELNYGYTF
>TRBV11-2
CASSLDSSGLGQNTEAFF
>TRBV18
CASSPQWDRVLAFF
>TRBV7-2
CASSRRGGGSTDTQYF
>TRBV9
CASSVAPGLAFDNEQFF
>TRBV11-1
CASSSPAPPYEQYF
>TRBV7-3
CASSLIASSYETQYF
>TRBV7-8
CATAPLDGGNQPQHF
>TRBV7-3
CASSPTGGTASYEQYF
>TRBV6-1
CASSVGSTEAFF
>TRBV6-6
CASSHRGSDYGYTF
>TRBV7-2
CASSFPDREAYEQYF
>TRBV6-5
CASRTGTSQVGEQYF
>TRBV11-2
CASSFGGTEAFF
>TRBV11-2
CASSFSRHSYEQYF
>TRBV28
CASSFGPGAYEQYF
>TRBV29-1
CSVSGTSGSKEQYF
>TRBV9
CASSLEGASNQPQHF
>TRBV7-2
CASSSGQGAQETQYF
>TRBV15
CATSRDPQGEETQYF
>TRBV28
CASSQLAGDYNEQFF
>TRBV15
CATSRALGKDQPQHF
>TRBV28
CATAIGRGYGYTF
>TRBV6-6
CASTDRAVETQYF
>TRBV4-1
CASSQASFSSYEQYF
>TRBV2
CASRPSGMSYEQYF
>TRBV5-1
CASSLAPGQANEKLFF
>TRBV5-4
CASSLYGRGDTQYF
>TRBV6-6
CASSPGTHYEQYF
>TRBV4-3
CASSPRTAGLADFYEQYF
>TRBV9
CASSVVAGGTGELFF
>TRBV7-9
CASSLPPWTEDGYTF